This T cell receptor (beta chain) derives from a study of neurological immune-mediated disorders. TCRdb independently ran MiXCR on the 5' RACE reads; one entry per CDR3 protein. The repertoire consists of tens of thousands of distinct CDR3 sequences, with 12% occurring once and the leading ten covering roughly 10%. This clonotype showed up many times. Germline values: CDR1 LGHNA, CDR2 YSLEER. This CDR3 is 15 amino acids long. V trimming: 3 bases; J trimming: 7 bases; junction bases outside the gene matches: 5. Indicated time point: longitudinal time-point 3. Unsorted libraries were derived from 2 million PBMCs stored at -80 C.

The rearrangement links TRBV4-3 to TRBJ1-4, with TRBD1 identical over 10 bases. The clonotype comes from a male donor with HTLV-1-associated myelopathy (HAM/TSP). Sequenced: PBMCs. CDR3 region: CASSQGQGRIEKLFF. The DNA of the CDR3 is TGCGCCAGCAGCCAGGGACAGGGGAGGATTGAAAAACTGTTTTTT.